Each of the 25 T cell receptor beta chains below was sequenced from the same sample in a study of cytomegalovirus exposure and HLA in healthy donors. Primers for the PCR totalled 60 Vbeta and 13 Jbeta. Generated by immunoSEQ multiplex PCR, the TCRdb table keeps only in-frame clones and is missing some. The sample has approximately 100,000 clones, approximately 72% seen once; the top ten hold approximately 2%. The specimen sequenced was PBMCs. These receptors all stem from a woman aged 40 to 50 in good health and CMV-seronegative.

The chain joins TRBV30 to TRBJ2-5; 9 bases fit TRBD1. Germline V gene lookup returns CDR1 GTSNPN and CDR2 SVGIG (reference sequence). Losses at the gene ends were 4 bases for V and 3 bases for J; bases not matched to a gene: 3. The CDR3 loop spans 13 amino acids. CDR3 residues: CAWKTGGEETQYF. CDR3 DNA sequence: TGTGCCTGGAAGACAGGGGGTGAAGAGACCCAGTACTTC. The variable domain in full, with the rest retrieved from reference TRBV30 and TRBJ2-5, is SQTIHQWPATLVQPVGSPLSLECTVEGTSNPNLYWYRQAAGRGLQLLFYSVGIGQISSEVPQNLSASRPQDRQFILSSKKLLLSDSGFYLCAWKTGGEETQYFGPGTRLLVL.

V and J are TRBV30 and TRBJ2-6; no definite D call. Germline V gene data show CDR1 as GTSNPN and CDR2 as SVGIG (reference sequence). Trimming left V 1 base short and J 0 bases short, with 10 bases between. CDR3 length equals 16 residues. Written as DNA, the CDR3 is TGTGCCTGGAGTGAGAGTACGAGCTCTGGGGCCAACGTCCTGACTTTC. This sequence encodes CAWSESTSSGANVLTF.

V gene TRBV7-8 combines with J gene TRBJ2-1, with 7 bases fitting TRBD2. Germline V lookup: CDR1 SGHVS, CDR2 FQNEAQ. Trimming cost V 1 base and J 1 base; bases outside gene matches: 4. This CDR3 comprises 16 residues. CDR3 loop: CASSLVSGESYNEQFF. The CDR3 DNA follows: TGTGCCAGCAGCTTAGTCAGCGGGGAGTCCTACAATGAGCAGTTCTTC.

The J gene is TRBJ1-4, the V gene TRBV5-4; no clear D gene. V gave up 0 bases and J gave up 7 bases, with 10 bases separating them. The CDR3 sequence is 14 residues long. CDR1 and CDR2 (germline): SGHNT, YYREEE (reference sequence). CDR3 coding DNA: TGTGCCAGCAGCTTGGGGGGAGGGAGTGAAAAACTGTTTTTT. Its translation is CASSLGGGSEKLFF.

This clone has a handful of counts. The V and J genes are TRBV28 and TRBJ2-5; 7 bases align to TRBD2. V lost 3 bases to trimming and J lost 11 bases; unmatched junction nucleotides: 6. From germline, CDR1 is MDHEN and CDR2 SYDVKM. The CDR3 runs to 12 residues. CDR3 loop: CASSLSGREQYF. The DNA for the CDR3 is TGTGCCAGCAGTTTGTCGGGGCGGGAGCAGTACTTC.

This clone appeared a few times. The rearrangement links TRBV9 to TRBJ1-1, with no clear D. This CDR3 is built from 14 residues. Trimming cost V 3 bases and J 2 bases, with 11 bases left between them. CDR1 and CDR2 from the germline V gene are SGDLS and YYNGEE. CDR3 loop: CASSASTVNTEAFF. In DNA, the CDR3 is TGTGCCAGCAGCGCATCCACAGTAAACACTGAAGCTTTCTTT. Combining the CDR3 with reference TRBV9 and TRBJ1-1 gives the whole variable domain DSGVTQTPKHLITATGQRVTLRCSPRSGDLSVYWYQQSLDQGLQFLIQYYNGEERAKGNILERFSAQQFPDLHSELNLSSLELGDSALYFCASSASTVNTEAFFGQGTRLTVV.

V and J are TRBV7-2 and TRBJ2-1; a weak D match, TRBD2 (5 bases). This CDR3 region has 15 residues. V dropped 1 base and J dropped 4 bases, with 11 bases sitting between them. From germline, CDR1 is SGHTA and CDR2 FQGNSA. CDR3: CASSLVHGGYNEQFF. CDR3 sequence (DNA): TGTGCCAGCAGCTTAGTCCACGGCGGGTACAATGAGCAGTTCTTC.

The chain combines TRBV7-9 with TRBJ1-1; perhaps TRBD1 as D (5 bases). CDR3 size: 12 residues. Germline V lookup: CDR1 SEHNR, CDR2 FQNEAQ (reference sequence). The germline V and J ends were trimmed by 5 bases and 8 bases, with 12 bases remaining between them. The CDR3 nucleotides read TGTGCCAGCAGCAATCCGACAGCAGAAGCTTTCTTT. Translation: CASSNPTAEAFF.

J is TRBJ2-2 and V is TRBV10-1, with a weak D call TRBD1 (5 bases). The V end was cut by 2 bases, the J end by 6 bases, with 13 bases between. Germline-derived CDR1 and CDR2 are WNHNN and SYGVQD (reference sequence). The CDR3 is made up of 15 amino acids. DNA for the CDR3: TGCGCCAGCAGTGAGCGAAGGGGATGGGCCGGGGAGCTGTTTTTT. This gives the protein CASSERRGWAGELFF.

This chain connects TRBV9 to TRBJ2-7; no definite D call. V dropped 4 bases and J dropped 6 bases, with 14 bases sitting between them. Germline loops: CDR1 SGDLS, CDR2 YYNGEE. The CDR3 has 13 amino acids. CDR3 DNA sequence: TGTGCCAGCAGCCCCCGTGGTAGTGGCGAGCAGTACTTC. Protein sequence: CASSPRGSGEQYF.

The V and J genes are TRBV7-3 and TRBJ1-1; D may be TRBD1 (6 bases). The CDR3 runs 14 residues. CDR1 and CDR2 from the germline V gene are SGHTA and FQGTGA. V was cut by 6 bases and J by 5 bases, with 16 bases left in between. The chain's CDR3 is CASSITGTQTEAFF. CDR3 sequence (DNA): TGTGCCAGCAGTATAACCGGGACACAAACTGAAGCTTTCTTT.

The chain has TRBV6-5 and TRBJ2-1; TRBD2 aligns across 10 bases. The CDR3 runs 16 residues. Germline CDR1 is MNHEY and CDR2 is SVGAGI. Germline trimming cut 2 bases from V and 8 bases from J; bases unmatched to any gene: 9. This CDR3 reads CASSYLSGGAGDEQFF. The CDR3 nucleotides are TGTGCCAGCAGTTACCTGAGCGGGGGGGCTGGGGATGAGCAGTTCTTC.

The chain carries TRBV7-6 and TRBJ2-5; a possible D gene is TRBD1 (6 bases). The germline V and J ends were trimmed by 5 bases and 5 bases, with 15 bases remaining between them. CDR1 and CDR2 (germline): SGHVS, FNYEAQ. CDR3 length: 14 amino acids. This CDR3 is CASSLRGIGETQYF. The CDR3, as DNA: TGTGCCAGCAGCCTTAGGGGGATTGGGGAGACCCAGTACTTC.

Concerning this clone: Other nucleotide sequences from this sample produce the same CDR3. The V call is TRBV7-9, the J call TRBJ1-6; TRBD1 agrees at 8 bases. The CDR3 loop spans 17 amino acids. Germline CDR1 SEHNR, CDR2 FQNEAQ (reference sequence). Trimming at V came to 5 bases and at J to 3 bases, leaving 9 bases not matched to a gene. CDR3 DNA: TGTGCCAGCAGCCCGCGGGACAGGCCGAGCTATAATTCACCCCTCCACTTT. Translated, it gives CASSPRDRPSYNSPLHF.

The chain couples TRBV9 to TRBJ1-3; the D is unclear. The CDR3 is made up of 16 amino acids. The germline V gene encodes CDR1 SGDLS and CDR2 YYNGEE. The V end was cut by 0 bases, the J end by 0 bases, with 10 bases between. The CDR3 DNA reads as TGTGCCAGCAGCGTAGGTCCGGTAACCTCTGGAAACACCATATATTTT. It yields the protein CASSVGPVTSGNTIYF.

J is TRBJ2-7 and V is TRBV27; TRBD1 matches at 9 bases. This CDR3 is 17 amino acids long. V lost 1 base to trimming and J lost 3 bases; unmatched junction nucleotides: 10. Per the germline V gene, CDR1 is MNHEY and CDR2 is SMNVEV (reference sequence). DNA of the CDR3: TGTGCCAGCAGTTTATGGACACCGGGACAGGGTCTCTACGAGCAGTACTTC. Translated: CASSLWTPGQGLYEQYF.

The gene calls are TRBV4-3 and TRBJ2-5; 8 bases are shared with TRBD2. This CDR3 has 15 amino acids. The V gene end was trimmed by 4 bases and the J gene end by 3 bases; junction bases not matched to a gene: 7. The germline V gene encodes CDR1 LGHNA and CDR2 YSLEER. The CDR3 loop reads CASSLVGAGEETQYF. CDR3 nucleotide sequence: TGCGCCAGCAGCCTAGTAGGAGCGGGGGAAGAGACCCAGTACTTC.

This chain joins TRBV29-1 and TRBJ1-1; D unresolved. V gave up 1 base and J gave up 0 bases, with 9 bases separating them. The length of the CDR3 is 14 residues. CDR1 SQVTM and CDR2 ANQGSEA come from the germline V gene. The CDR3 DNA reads TGCAGCGTTGAAGGACTCCGGGTGAACACTGAAGCTTTCTTT. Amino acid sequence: CSVEGLRVNTEAFF.

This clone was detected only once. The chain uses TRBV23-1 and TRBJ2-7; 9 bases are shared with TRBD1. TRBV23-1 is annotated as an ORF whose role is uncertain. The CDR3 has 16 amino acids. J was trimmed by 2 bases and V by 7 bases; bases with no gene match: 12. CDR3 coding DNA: TGCGCCAGCATCCAGGGGACAGGGTCTAGAACCTACGAGCAGTACTTC. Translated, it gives CASIQGTGSRTYEQYF.

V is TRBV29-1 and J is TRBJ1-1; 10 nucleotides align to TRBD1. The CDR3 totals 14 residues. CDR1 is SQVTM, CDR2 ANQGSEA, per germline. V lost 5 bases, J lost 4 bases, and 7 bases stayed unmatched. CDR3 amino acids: CSVQRQGASTEAFF. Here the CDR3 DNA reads TGCAGCGTTCAACGACAGGGGGCGAGCACTGAAGCTTTCTTT.

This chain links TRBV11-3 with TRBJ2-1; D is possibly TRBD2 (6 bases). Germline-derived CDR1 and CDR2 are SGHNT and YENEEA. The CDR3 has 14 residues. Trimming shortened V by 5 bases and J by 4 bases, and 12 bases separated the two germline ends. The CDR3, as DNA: TGTGCCAGCAGCGCCGGACTATCTTACAATGAGCAGTTCTTC. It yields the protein CASSAGLSYNEQFF.

In DNA form, the CDR3 reads TGTGCCAGCACCTCCCGTTTCCAGGGGAGAACTAATGAAAAACTGTTTTTT. Encoded protein: CASTSRFQGRTNEKLFF. V is TRBV27 and J is TRBJ1-4; D perhaps matches TRBD1 (6 bases). The CDR3 extends over 17 amino acids. Germline CDR1 reads MNHEY; CDR2 reads SMNVEV (reference sequence). Between the trimmed V and J ends, which lost 7 bases and 1 base, there was a span of 19 bases.

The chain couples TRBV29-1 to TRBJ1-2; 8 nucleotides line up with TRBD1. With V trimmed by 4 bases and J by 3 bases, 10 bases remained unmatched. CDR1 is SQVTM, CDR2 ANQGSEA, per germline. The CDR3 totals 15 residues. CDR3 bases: TGCAGCGTTGTGGTCGACAGGGGAAGGTACTATGGCTACACCTTC. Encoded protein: CSVVVDRGRYYGYTF.

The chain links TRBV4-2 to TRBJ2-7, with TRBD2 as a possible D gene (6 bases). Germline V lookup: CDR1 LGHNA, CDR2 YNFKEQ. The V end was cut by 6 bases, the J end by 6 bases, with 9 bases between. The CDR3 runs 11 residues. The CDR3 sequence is CASRLGGEQYF. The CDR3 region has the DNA TGTGCCAGCAGGTTGGGGGGCGAGCAGTACTTC.

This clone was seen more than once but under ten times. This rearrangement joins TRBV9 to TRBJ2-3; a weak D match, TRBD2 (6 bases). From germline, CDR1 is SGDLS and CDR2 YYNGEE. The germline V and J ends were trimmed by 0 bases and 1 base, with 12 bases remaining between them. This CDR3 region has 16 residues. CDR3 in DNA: TGTGCCAGCAGCGTAGTGGGGGGAGTAGGCACAGATACGCAGTATTTT. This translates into CASSVVGGVGTDTQYF.